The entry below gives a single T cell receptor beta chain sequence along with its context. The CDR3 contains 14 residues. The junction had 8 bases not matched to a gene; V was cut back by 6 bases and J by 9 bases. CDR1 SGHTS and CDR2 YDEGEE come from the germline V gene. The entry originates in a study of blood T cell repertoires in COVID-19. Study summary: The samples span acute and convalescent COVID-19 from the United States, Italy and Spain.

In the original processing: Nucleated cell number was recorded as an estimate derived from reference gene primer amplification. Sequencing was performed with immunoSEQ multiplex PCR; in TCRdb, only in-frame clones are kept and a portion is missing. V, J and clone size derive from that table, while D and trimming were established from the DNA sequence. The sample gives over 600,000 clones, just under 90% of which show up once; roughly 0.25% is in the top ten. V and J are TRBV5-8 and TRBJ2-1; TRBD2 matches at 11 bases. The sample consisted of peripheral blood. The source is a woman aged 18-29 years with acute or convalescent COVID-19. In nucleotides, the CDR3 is TGTGCCAGCATCGAACTAGCGGGGGTTGGTGAGCAGTTCTTC. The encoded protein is CASIELAGVGEQFF.